This passage covers 8 T cell receptor beta chains from one sample sequenced in a study of tumor-infiltrating lymphocytes in primary liver carcinoma. Researchers drew blood RNA from unsorted whole blood and extracted germline DNA as well. Constant-region priming of roughly 490 ng total RNA yielded TCR beta cDNA. Researchers made the TCR beta libraries by running three nested multiplex PCR rounds with slightly modified ARM-PCR. Two initial PCR rounds of about 11 cycles each paired TRBV1-TRBV30 forward primers with a C-beta reverse primer. Each CDR3 protein is one row after TCRdb ran MiXCR on the multiplex PCR reads. This table holds about 310,000 distinct CDR3 sequences, 50% to 60% found once. The material sequenced was peripheral blood. Receptors were obtained from a young woman with primary liver carcinoma and hepatitis B virus infection.

About this clonotype: At one end the junction does not follow the germline gene, possibly because of a read error. The V call is TRBV6-2 or TRBV6-3, the J call TRBJ2-6; D unclear. There are 14 residues in the CDR3. Germline V gene data show CDR1 as MNHEY and CDR2 as SVGEGT. DNA of the CDR3: TGTGCCTGCAGTCCAGTTGCTTGGGCCAACGTCCTGACTTTC. Amino acid sequence: CACSPVAWANVLTF.

At least ten counts were recorded for this clonotype. The chain carries TRBV4-2 and TRBJ1-2; D gene uncertain. Trimming removed 0 bases at V and 1 base at J, with 9 bases between. Germline lookup yields CDR1 LGHNA and CDR2 YNFKEQ. The CDR3 length is 15 residues. In nucleotides, the CDR3 is TGTGCCAGCAGCCAAGATCTAAACAATAACTATGGCTACACCTTC. Amino acid sequence: CASSQDLNNNYGYTF.

Details on this clonotype: Since a much larger clone is just one base distant, this may be a read error. It is likely a read error, because the conserved phenylalanine at the end of the CDR3 is missing. The chain uses TRBV29-1 and TRBJ2-7, with 10 bases matching TRBD1. The CDR3 is 13 amino acids. The V gene's germline CDR1 is SQVTM and CDR2 ANQGSEA. V was clipped by 4 bases and J by 4 bases; unmatched bases: 4. The DNA of the CDR3 is TGCAGCGTTGTAGGACAGGGGGATTACGAGCAGTACCTC. As protein: CSVVGQGDYEQYL.

V and J are TRBV7-8 and TRBJ2-3, with a weak D call TRBD1 (7 bases). Between the trimmed V and J ends, which lost 9 bases and 6 bases, there was a span of 13 bases. The germline CDR1 and CDR2 sequences are SGHVS and FQNEAQ. The CDR3 has 12 residues. CDR3 in amino acids: CASKQGTDTQYF. The CDR3 DNA reads as TGTGCCAGTAAACAGGGGACTGATACGCAGTATTTT.

This clonotype was picked up many times. The chain is built from TRBV29-1 and TRBJ1-5, with 9 bases fitting TRBD1. The CDR3 extends over 15 amino acids. The germline gives CDR1 SQVTM, CDR2 ANQGSEA. Trimming cost V 6 bases and J 4 bases; bases outside gene matches: 10. CDR3 sequence reads: CSVGGQGRQNQPQHF. Here the CDR3 DNA reads TGCAGCGTCGGGGGACAGGGAAGGCAAAATCAGCCCCAGCATTTT. Together with reference TRBV29-1 and TRBJ1-5, the CDR3 gives the full variable domain: SAVISQKPSRDICQRGTSLTIQCQVDSQVTMMFWYRQQPGQSLTLIATANQGSEATYESGFVIDKFPISRPNLTFSTLTVSNMSPEDSSIYLCSVGGQGRQNQPQHFGDGTRLSIL.

On this clonotype itself: A clone one base away is much larger, so this may be a read error. V is TRBV12-3 or TRBV12-4 and J is TRBJ1-5, with D unresolved. The CDR3 contains 15 residues. In nucleotides, the CDR3 is TGTGTCAGCAGCCAAAACCGGAAAAACAATCAGCCCCAGCATTTT. Translating gives CVSSQNRKNNQPQHF.

Turning to this clonotype: A much larger clone is a single base away; this may be a read error. The gene calls are TRBV4-2 and TRBJ2-5; D might be TRBD2 (5 bases). This CDR3 is built from 14 residues. CDR1 LGHNA and CDR2 YNFKEQ come from the germline V gene. The CDR3 nucleotides are TGTGCCAGCAGCGAAACCGAGGGAAAAGAGACCCATTACTTC. Amino acid sequence: CASSETEGKETHYF.

CDR3 region: CAWEKTSVSRSGEQFF. CDR3 bases: TGTGCCTGGGAGAAGACTAGCGTGAGTAGGAGTGGTGAGCAGTTCTTC. The chain combines TRBV30 with TRBJ2-1, with 8 bases identical to TRBD2. The CDR3 contains 16 residues. Germline V gene lookup returns CDR1 GTSNPN and CDR2 SVGIG (reference sequence). The V gene end was trimmed by 5 bases and the J gene end by 9 bases; junction bases not matched to a gene: 18.